Sequencing of this T cell receptor beta chain was carried out in a study of cytotoxic CD8 clonotypes in ibrutinib-treated CLL. Study information: The taking of response samples occurred after a median approximately twelve months of treatment, with a range of 6 to 36.

Study conclusions and caveats: Clonality rose at ibrutinib response, held steady in sustained remission, and fell toward baseline at progression.

Sequencing was performed with immunoSEQ multiplex PCR; in TCRdb, only in-frame clones are kept and a portion is missing. The table lists over 30,000 clones, approximately 71% of them singletons. The CDR3 is 14 residues long. CDR1 and CDR2 from the germline V gene are GTSNPN and SVGIG (reference sequence). V lost 3 bases to trimming and J lost 5 bases, with 16 bases between them. As for this clone: Its specificity is unknown.

Sequencing was performed on PBMCs, taken at disease progression, from a patient treated with ibrutinib. The source is a human donor with chronic lymphocytic leukemia. V and J are TRBV30 and TRBJ1-2, with D perhaps matching TRBD1 (5 bases). This CDR3 reads CAWRTPGGGYGYTF. In DNA, the CDR3 is TGTGCCTGGAGGACCCCCGGGGGTGGGTATGGCTACACCTTC.